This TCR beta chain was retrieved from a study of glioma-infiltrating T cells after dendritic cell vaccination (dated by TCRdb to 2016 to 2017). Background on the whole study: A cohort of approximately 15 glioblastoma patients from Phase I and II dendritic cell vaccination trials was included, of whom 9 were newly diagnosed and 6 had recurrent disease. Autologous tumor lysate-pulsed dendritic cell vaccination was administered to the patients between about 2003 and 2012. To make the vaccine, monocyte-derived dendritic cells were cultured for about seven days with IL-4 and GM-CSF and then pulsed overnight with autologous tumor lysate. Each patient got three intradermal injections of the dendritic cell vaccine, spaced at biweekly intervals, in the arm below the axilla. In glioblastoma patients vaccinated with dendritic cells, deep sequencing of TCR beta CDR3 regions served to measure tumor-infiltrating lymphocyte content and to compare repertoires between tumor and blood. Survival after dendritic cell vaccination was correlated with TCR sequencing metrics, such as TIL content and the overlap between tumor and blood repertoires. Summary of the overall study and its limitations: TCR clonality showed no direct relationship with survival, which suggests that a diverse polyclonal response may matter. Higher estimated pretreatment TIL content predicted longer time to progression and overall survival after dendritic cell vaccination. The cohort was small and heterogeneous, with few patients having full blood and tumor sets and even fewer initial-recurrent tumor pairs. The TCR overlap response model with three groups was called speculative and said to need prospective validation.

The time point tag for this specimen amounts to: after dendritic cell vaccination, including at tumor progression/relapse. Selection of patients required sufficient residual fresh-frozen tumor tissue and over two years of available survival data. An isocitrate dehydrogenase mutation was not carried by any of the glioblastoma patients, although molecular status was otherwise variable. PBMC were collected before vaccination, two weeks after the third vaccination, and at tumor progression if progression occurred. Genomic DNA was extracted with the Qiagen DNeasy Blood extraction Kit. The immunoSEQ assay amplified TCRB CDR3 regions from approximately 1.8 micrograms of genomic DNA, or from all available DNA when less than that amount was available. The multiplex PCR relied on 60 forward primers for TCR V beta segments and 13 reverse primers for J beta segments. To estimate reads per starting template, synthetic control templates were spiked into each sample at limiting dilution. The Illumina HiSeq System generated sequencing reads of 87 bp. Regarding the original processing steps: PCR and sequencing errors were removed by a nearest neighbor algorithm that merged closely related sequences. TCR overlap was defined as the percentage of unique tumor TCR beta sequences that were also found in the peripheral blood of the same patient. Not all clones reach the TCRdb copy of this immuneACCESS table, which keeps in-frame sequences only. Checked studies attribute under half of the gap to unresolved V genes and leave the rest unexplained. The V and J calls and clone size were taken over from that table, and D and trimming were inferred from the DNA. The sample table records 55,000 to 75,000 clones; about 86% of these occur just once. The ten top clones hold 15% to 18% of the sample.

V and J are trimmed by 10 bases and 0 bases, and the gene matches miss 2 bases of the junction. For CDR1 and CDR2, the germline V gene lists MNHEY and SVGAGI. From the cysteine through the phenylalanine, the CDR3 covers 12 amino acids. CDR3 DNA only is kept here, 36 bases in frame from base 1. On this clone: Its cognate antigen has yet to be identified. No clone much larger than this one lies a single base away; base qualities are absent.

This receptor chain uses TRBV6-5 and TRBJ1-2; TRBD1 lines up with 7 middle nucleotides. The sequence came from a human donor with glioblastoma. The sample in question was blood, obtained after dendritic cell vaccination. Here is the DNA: TGTGCCATCGGACAGGCTAACTATGGCTACACCTTC. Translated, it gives CAIGQANYGYTF.